A single sample gave rise to the 30 T cell receptor beta chains below, sequenced in a study of cytomegalovirus exposure and HLA in healthy donors. 60 Vbeta and 13 Jbeta primers were used in PCR. Method: immunoSEQ multiplex PCR; TCRdb's copy keeps in-frame clones and lacks some. The sample gives 100,000 or so clones, around 76% of which show up once; roughly 9.1% is in the top ten. The source material was PBMCs. The receptor set was obtained from a man under 40 in good health and CMV-seropositive.

The chain carries TRBV6-1 and TRBJ2-1; possibly TRBD2 for D (5 bases). This CDR3 contains 18 residues. The germline CDR1 and CDR2 sequences are MNHNS and SASEGT. Between the trimmed V and J ends, which lost 0 bases and 4 bases, there was a span of 19 bases. This CDR3 reads CASSEASPSSGRYNEQFF. The CDR3 nucleotides are TGTGCCAGCAGTGAAGCCAGCCCTAGCTCGGGCAGGTACAATGAGCAGTTCTTC.

The gene calls are TRBV4-1 and TRBJ2-7; 10 bases are shared with TRBD1. With 4 bases clipped from V and 3 bases from J, the junction kept 3 bases outside the gene matches. CDR3 size: 14 residues. Germline V gene sequence: CDR1 MGHRA, CDR2 YSYEKL. The CDR3 nucleotides are TGCGCCAGCAGCCCCGGGACAGGGGTCTACGAGCAGTACTTC. Its protein product is CASSPGTGVYEQYF.

The J gene is TRBJ2-7, the V gene TRBV19, with 9 bases fitting TRBD1. With V trimmed by 5 bases and J by 1 base, 3 bases remained unmatched. The CDR3 totals 14 residues. Germline-derived CDR1 and CDR2 are LNHDA and SQIVND (reference sequence). DNA for the CDR3: TGTGCCAGTAGTGTGGGACAGGGTTCCTACGAGCAGTACTTC. Translating gives CASSVGQGSYEQYF.

The genes are TRBV11-2 and TRBJ1-5; no reliable D call. Trimming took off 1 base at V and 0 bases at J, with 7 bases between the two ends. Per germline, CDR1 SGHAT and CDR2 FQNNGV. The CDR3 is made up of 15 amino acids. The CDR3 sequence: CASSLGPGSNQPQHF. Here the CDR3 DNA reads TGTGCCAGCAGCTTAGGGCCGGGTAGCAATCAGCCCCAGCATTTT.

With respect to this clone: Different DNA sequences within this sample yield the same CDR3. J is TRBJ2-3 and V is TRBV7-9; 7 bases fit TRBD2. The CDR3 is 14 residues long. V lost 5 bases and J lost 1; bases outside the gene matches: 3. Germline V gene data show CDR1 as SEHNR and CDR2 as FQNEAQ (reference sequence). CDR3 amino acids: CASSPRGGTDTQYF. The CDR3 DNA reads TGTGCCAGCAGCCCCCGGGGGGGCACAGATACGCAGTATTTT.

V and J are TRBV5-1 and TRBJ2-7; possibly TRBD1 for D (5 bases). The CDR3 length is 14 residues. V lost 2 bases to trimming and J lost 6 bases, with 15 bases between them. Germline CDR1 reads SGHRS; CDR2 reads YFSETQ. Here the CDR3 DNA reads TGCGCCAGCAGCTTCCTCGGGCAGGGTTCCGAGCAGTACTTC. Translating it yields CASSFLGQGSEQYF.

In this sample, this clone turned up once. The J gene is TRBJ1-6, the V gene TRBV27; tentatively, D is TRBD1 (6 bases). This CDR3 is built from 16 residues. The germline V gene has CDR1 MNHEY and CDR2 SMNVEV (reference sequence). V lost 0 bases, J lost 5 bases, and 11 bases lay in between. The CDR3 reads CASSLSSRGHNSPLHF. The CDR3 DNA follows: TGTGCCAGCAGTTTATCGTCCAGGGGCCATAATTCACCCCTCCACTTT.

This sequence joins TRBV4-3 and TRBJ2-7; tentatively, D is TRBD1 (6 bases). The CDR3 covers 14 residues. The germline V gene encodes CDR1 LGHNA and CDR2 YSLEER. The V end was cut by 0 bases, the J end by 1 base, with 7 bases between. The CDR3 loop reads CASSQDRGSYEQYF. As DNA, the CDR3 is TGCGCCAGCAGCCAAGACAGGGGATCCTACGAGCAGTACTTC.

This clone was picked up one time. The chain uses TRBV4-1 and TRBJ2-3, with 9 bases identical to TRBD1. Looked up from germline, CDR1 is MGHRA and CDR2 is YSYEKL. Germline trimming cut 6 bases from V and 4 bases from J; bases unmatched to any gene: 11. The CDR3 sequence is 16 residues long. This chain's CDR3 is CASRDTETGGADTQYF. The CDR3 DNA is TGCGCCAGCAGAGACACAGAAACAGGGGGCGCAGATACGCAGTATTTT.

This clone was recorded a few times. V is TRBV18 and J is TRBJ1-3, with TRBD1 identical over 10 bases. The V segment lost 3 bases and the J segment 2 bases; nucleotides outside the gene matches: 13. The V gene's germline CDR1 is KGHSH and CDR2 LQKENI. The CDR3 has 19 amino acids. The CDR3 coding sequence is TGTGCCAGCTCACCCCGATCCGGGACAGGGGACGCGGCTGGAAACACCATATATTTT. This encodes CASSPRSGTGDAAGNTIYF.

The J gene is TRBJ2-2, the V gene TRBV29-1; 7 bases are a match to TRBD1. Looked up from germline, CDR1 is SQVTM and CDR2 is ANQGSEA. J gave up 5 bases and V 5 bases, and 5 bases lay outside the gene matches. This CDR3 region has 13 residues. CDR3 coding DNA: TGCAGCGTTCTGACAGGGAGTACCGGGGAGCTGTTTTTT. Translated: CSVLTGSTGELFF.

The V call is TRBV28, the J call TRBJ1-2; D might be TRBD1 (5 bases). Germline V lookup: CDR1 MDHEN, CDR2 SYDVKM. The CDR3 sequence is 13 residues long. V lost 7 bases and J lost 8, with 17 bases in between. CDR3 in DNA: TGTGCCAGCACGGGATGGGGCGGGGGGGGCTACACCTTC. Amino acid sequence: CASTGWGGGGYTF.

This rearrangement joins TRBV5-1 to TRBJ2-7; 8 nucleotides agree with TRBD2. The V gene end was trimmed by 0 bases and the J gene end by 3 bases; junction bases not matched to a gene: 8. Germline CDR1 SGHRS, CDR2 YFSETQ. CDR3 length equals 16 residues. The CDR3 sequence is CASSLEPGGGYYEQYF. For the CDR3, the DNA is TGCGCCAGCAGCTTGGAGCCCGGGGGGGGATACTACGAGCAGTACTTC.

This clone has just a few counts. The V and J genes are TRBV11-2 and TRBJ2-1, with D uncertain. There are 15 residues in the CDR3. Germline-derived CDR1 and CDR2 are SGHAT and FQNNGV. Trimming cost V 2 bases and J 7 bases, with 15 bases left between them. CDR3 protein: CASSLLVDIPNEQFF. The CDR3 coding sequence is TGTGCCAGCAGCTTACTAGTCGATATTCCTAATGAGCAGTTCTTC.

The chain links TRBV29-1 to TRBJ2-7; 7 bases align to TRBD1. V lost 7 bases to trimming and J lost 0 bases; unmatched junction nucleotides: 9. Germline values: CDR1 SQVTM, CDR2 ANQGSEA. This CDR3 is built from 14 residues. In DNA, the CDR3 is TGCAGCGCCCAAGGACAGGTTGGCTCCTACGAGCAGTACTTC. Its protein product is CSAQGQVGSYEQYF.

The genes are TRBV6-5 and TRBJ1-1; D might be TRBD1 (5 bases). Germline assignment: CDR1 MNHEY and CDR2 SVGAGI. The CDR3 length is 16 residues. V shed 2 bases and J shed 5 bases, with 18 bases lying between them. This chain's CDR3 is CASSYVHGAARTEAFF. The CDR3 DNA follows: TGTGCCAGCAGTTACGTCCATGGGGCAGCGAGAACTGAAGCTTTCTTT.

In its sample, this clone was seen a few times. A junction boundary mismatches the germline segment, possibly from a read error. J is TRBJ1-1 and V is TRBV6-5; D call uncertain. The CDR3 consists of 13 residues. Germline V gene sequence: CDR1 MNHEY, CDR2 SVGAGI. In DNA, the CDR3 is TGTGCCAGCAGTTACTCGAGCAACAGTGAAGCTTTCTTT. This gives the protein CASSYSSNSEAFF.

The chain couples TRBV7-9 to TRBJ2-1; TRBD2 aligns across 9 bases. From germline, CDR1 is SEHNR and CDR2 FQNEAQ (reference sequence). The CDR3 runs 19 residues. Germline trimming cut 6 bases from V and 0 bases from J; bases unmatched to any gene: 15. CDR3 in DNA: TGTGCCAGCAGTTCCCACGGAGCGGGGGGTCCCAGCTCCTACAATGAGCAGTTCTTC. This translates into CASSSHGAGGPSSYNEQFF.

Notes on this clone: One end of the junction varies from germline; a read error may be responsible. The chain recombines TRBV7-9 with TRBJ1-5; TRBD1 might be the D (6 bases). CDR1 and CDR2 from the germline V gene are SEHNR and FQNEAQ (reference sequence). The CDR3 consists of 13 residues. CDR3 nucleotide sequence: TGTTCCAGCAGCAAGGGGGAGTTTCAGCCCCAGCATTTT. Protein product: CSSSKGEFQPQHF.

V is TRBV5-4 and J is TRBJ2-1, with 10 bases aligning to TRBD1. There are 16 residues in the CDR3. V gave up 1 base and J gave up 4 bases; unmatched junction bases: 5. Germline CDR1 reads SGHNT; CDR2 reads YYREEE (reference sequence). The CDR3 DNA reads TGTGCCAGCAGCTTGCCCGGGACAGGGGCTTACAATGAGCAGTTCTTC. It codes for CASSLPGTGAYNEQFF.

The rearrangement uses TRBV14 and TRBJ2-7, with TRBD1 matching over 8 bases. V was clipped by 6 bases and J by 3 bases; unmatched bases: 4. The CDR3 totals 13 residues. Germline V lookup: CDR1 SGHDN, CDR2 FVKESK. CDR3 DNA: TGTGCCAGCAGTCCTGGACAGGGCTACGAGCAGTACTTC. This encodes CASSPGQGYEQYF.

The chain joins TRBV6-1 to TRBJ2-1; 9 bases map to TRBD2. The CDR3 consists of 16 residues. Germline CDR1 reads MNHNS; CDR2 reads SASEGT. The J segment lost 8 bases and the V segment lost 3 bases, leaving 11 bases of the junction unmatched. DNA of the CDR3: TGTGCCAGCAGTGAGGTCGGCGGGGGGGGACGGCATGAGCAGTTCTTC. It is translated as CASSEVGGGGRHEQFF.

The chain joins TRBV2 to TRBJ1-1; no reliable D call. Germline V gene lookup returns CDR1 SNHLY and CDR2 FYNNEI. Trimming took 5 bases from V and 4 from J, leaving 11 bases between them. CDR3 size: 13 residues. CDR3 region: CASSSGYGTEAFF. The CDR3 nucleotides read TGTGCCAGCAGTTCGGGGTACGGCACTGAAGCTTTCTTT.

A single count supports this clone. The chain combines TRBV7-6 with TRBJ2-7, with TRBD1 as a possible D gene (5 bases). Per the germline V gene, CDR1 is SGHVS and CDR2 is FNYEAQ. The ends were cut back, 1 base at V and 0 bases at J, with 13 bases in the middle. The length of the CDR3 is 16 residues. CDR3 coding DNA: TGTGCCAGCAGCTTAGTTTCAGGGATGGACTCCTACGAGCAGTACTTC. This codes for CASSLVSGMDSYEQYF.

The CDR3 nucleotides are TGCGCCAGCAGTCTGTGGCTAGCGGGGGGGCGGTCGAATGAGCAGTTCTTC. It translates to CASSLWLAGGRSNEQFF. V usage is TRBV23-1 and J usage is TRBJ2-1, with TRBD2 identical over 12 bases. TRBV23-1 counts as an open reading frame of uncertain function. The V segment lost 4 bases and the J segment 7 bases; nucleotides outside the gene matches: 11. The CDR3 totals 17 residues.

The chain's CDR3 is CASSPGDRGKNQPQHF. CDR3 DNA: TGTGCCAGCAGCCCGGGGGACAGGGGCAAGAATCAGCCCCAGCATTTT. The rearrangement joins TRBV11-2 to TRBJ1-5; TRBD1 matches 10 bases. J lost 4 bases, V lost 5 bases, and 8 bases had no gene match. CDR3 length: 16 residues. Germline CDR1 is SGHAT and CDR2 is FQNNGV.

CDR3 residues: CASSSGTGGLDEQFF. In DNA, the CDR3 is TGTGCCAGCAGCTCCGGGACAGGGGGCTTGGATGAGCAGTTCTTC. The chain links TRBV7-9 to TRBJ2-1; 12 bases fit TRBD1. Unmatched junction bases numbered 6, after V lost 4 bases and J lost 8 bases. Germline V gene data show CDR1 as SEHNR and CDR2 as FQNEAQ (reference sequence). CDR3 length equals 15 residues.

This clone has just a few counts. CDR3 DNA sequence: TGCGCCAGCAGCTACGGGGGGTACAATGAGCAGTTCTTC. Amino acids: CASSYGGYNEQFF. This chain connects TRBV4-3 to TRBJ2-1; 7 positions agree with TRBD2. V shed 5 bases, J shed 4 bases, and the junction held 2 bases outside the gene matches. The V gene's germline CDR1 is LGHNA and CDR2 YSLEER. This CDR3 has 13 residues.

This sequence joins TRBV5-1 and TRBJ1-3, with 9 nucleotides matching TRBD1. Germline V lookup: CDR1 SGHRS, CDR2 YFSETQ. This CDR3 is 14 amino acids long. With 3 bases clipped from V and 8 bases from J, the junction kept 6 bases outside the gene matches. This CDR3 reads CASSSTGGLDTIYF. In DNA form, the CDR3 reads TGCGCCAGCAGCTCAACAGGGGGCCTTGACACCATATATTTT.

CDR3: CASSPTSGGSYNEQFF. In nucleotides, the CDR3 is TGCGCCAGCAGCCCGACTAGCGGGGGCTCCTACAATGAGCAGTTCTTC. This chain uses TRBV5-1 with TRBJ2-1, with 12 bases matching TRBD2. Germline V gives CDR1 SGHRS, CDR2 YFSETQ. With 4 bases clipped from V and 0 bases from J, the junction kept 2 bases outside the gene matches. This CDR3 spans 16 amino acids. Together with reference TRBV5-1 and TRBJ2-1, the CDR3 gives the full variable domain: KAGVTQTPRYLIKTRGQQVTLSCSPISGHRSVSWYQQTPGQGLQFLFEYFSETQRNKGNFPGRFSGRQFSNSRSEMNVSTLELGDSALYLCASSPTSGGSYNEQFFGPGTRLTVL.